One T cell receptor (beta chain) is described in this entry. Its antigen remains unidentified. Base qualities were left out, and no much larger clone turns up one base away. Unmatched junction bases come to 10, with V trimmed by 7 bases and J by 7 bases. The CDR3 contains 15 residues, cysteine and phenylalanine counted. Only CDR3 DNA is held: 45 bases, read in frame from base 1. High-throughput TCR beta sequencing profiled peripheral blood CD8+ and CD4+ T cells from healthy donors, Susac syndrome patients and multiple sclerosis patients. The multiple sclerosis controls were treatment-naive patients whose relapsing-remitting disease, either stable or active, fulfilled the revised McDonald criteria. Bulk CD8+ and CD4+ T cells were purified by magnetic negative isolation, while CD8+ TEMRA cells were enriched using FACS. Blood was collected in EDTA tubes and processed within 24 hours, with PBMCs isolated through density gradient centrifugation. PBMCs intended for TCR sequencing were cryopreserved in liquid nitrogen and thawed later in a water bath at 37 degrees C. Purity of sorted or isolated CD4+, CD8+ and CD8+ TEMRA cells was at least 90%.

RNA was extracted with the RNeasy kit and roughly 0.5 to 1 ug was reverse transcribed using random hexamers. The immunoSEQ multiplex PCR assay, covering 54 Vbeta and 13 Jbeta segments, was used to amplify TCR beta CDR3 regions. To correct PCR amplification bias, a synthetic template baseline was used for both primer optimization and computational correction. Per the original workflow: Reads were annotated to V, D and J genes per IMGT and analyzed with immunoSEQ Analyzer, keeping only productive sequences. To calculate clonality, Shannon entropy was normalized by log2 of the number of productive unique sequences and then subtracted from one. Public and private clones were assessed among the 100 most prevalent clones of each patient and control. A clone was defined as Susac-specific if it was absent from the healthy and MS cohorts, from 950 to 1,300 published viral clones and from other ImmuneACCESS disease sequences. TCRdb reanalyzed the raw reads on its own, using fastp at Q25 for trimming and MiXCR for clone calling, and kept in-frame beta chains. Each record represents a unique CDR3 protein, reported with the most common genes and DNA among its rows. The V and J calls and clone size come from TCRdb's table, not from the authors' own analysis. The sample data list approximately 270,000 distinct CDR3 sequences, and 85% to 95% of these were observed just once. Together, the top ten hold 0.07% to 0.09% of the sample.

The data were obtained in a study of CD8 T cells in Susac syndrome (dated by TCRdb to between 2019 and 2020). Background on the whole study: Repertoire sequencing was used to test whether CD8+ T cell activation and differentiation in Susac syndrome was antigen driven.

Results the study describes overall, beyond this receptor: The TCR sequencing and HLA analysis was acknowledged to have included a relatively small number of individuals.

Specimen: CD4+ T cells from PBMCs. The TCR comes from a human donor with multiple sclerosis. The chain is assembled from TRBV12-3 or TRBV12-4 and TRBJ2-1, with 10 junctional bases fitting TRBD1. CDR3 region: CASTSWDRGPNEQFF. The DNA sequence is TGTGCCAGCACCTCGTGGGACAGGGGTCCGAATGAGCAGTTCTTC.